This TCR beta chain was observed in a study of blood T cell repertoires in COVID-19. This clone showed up just once. The authors' processing: Estimates of nucleated cell counts were drawn from the amplification of reference gene primers. Some clones are missing from TCRdb's copy, which holds only in-frame ones; the method was immunoSEQ multiplex PCR. That table is the source of V, J and clone size, and D and trimming were worked out from the DNA. The data contain fewer than 300,000 clones, 70% to 90% of them seen just once; the ten biggest clones take up approximately 8.5%. V dropped 3 bases and J dropped 4; count of bases not matched to a gene: 1. Germline V gene sequence: CDR1 MDHEN, CDR2 SYDVKM. CDR3 length: 15 amino acids.

The TCR sequence derives from a man aged 18 to 30 with active or convalescent COVID-19. The V and J genes are TRBV28 and TRBJ2-2; 11 bases agree with TRBD2. The sample was peripheral blood. The CDR3 sequence is CASSFLAGGTGELFF. CDR3 nucleotide sequence: TGTGCCAGCAGTTTCCTAGCGGGGGGCACCGGGGAGCTGTTTTTT. The full variable domain, its missing parts supplied by reference TRBV28 and TRBJ2-2, is DVKVTQSSRYLVKRTGEKVFLECVQDMDHENMFWYRQDPGLGLRLIYFSYDVKMKEKGDIPEGYSVSREKKERFSLILESASTNQTSMYLCASSFLAGGTGELFFGEGSRLTVL.